Listed below are T cell receptor beta chains from one sample, sequenced in a study of beta chain features in type 1 diabetes. Produced via immunoSEQ multiplex PCR; TCRdb's table is partial and in-frame only. The data show more than 300,000 clones, roughly an eighth seen once. Sample: naive CD4+ T cells from blood. The receptors were sampled from a man younger than 30 in good health. Each CDR3 is given with its conserved first and last residue.

>TRBJ1-2|TRBV10-3
CAISADRASNYGYTF
>TRBJ2-1|TRBV5-4
CASSLAIIGVEQFF
>TRBJ1-5|TRBV28
CASRTGFFRNQPQHF
>TRBJ2-5|TRBV7-8
CASSFRTGEQETQYF
>TRBJ1-2|TRBV25-1
CASSEGGQGAWYGYTF
>TRBJ2-7|TRBV19
CASNSPGRGAYEQYF
>TRBJ2-3|TRBV29-1
CSLTSGTDTQYF
>TRBJ1-5|TRBV6-6
CASSSGGFGNQPQHF
>TRBJ1-2|TRBV30
CAWTGRRRDGGYTF
>TRBJ2-2|TRBV7-2
CASSLVSAGTGELFF
>TRBJ1-5|TRBV2
CASSETGYGSNQPQHF
>TRBJ2-7|TRBV20-1
CSASGPYEQYF
>TRBJ2-1|TRBV5-4
CASSHGGGYNEQFF
>TRBJ2-7|TRBV19
CASSIQDSYEQYF
>TRBJ2-5|TRBV30
CAWSAGLANQETQYF
>TRBJ2-2|TRBV7-3
CASSLSGTSGDTGELFF
>TRBJ2-5|TRBV4-3
CASSQDLAGYQETQYF
>TRBJ1-1|TRBV7-3
CASSSHRANTEAFF
>TRBJ2-5|TRBV7-2
CASSLATGPWRGETQYF
>TRBJ1-2|TRBV5-4
CASSLARASGYTF
>TRBJ2-1|TRBV18
CASSPKNPGLNYNEQFF